One sample yielded the 12 T cell receptor beta chains listed below, sequenced in a study of beta chain features in type 1 diabetes. Study results and limitations: Shorter TCRB CDR3s, moderately but significantly so, were found in Type 1 diabetes patients in all four CD4+ subsets.

Their cognate antigens are unknown. The entirety of the isolated RNA underwent reverse transcription, so expressed TCRB transcripts were sequenced. Assay used: immunoSEQ multiplex PCR; TCRdb lists only in-frame clones, some missing. The table includes around 250,000 clones, roughly 21% detected once. Material: naive CD4+ T cells from blood. Source of these receptors: a woman in her thirties or forties with type 1 diabetes.

This chain links TRBV5-1 with TRBJ2-4; 7 nucleotides line up with TRBD2. After removal of 0 bases from V and 6 bases from J, the junction contained 3 bases not matched to a gene. Looked up from germline, CDR1 is SGHRS and CDR2 is YFSETQ. The CDR3 is 14 residues long. The CDR3 loop is CASSLDPGGNIQYF. The CDR3 DNA reads TGCGCCAGCAGCTTGGACCCGGGGGGAAACATTCAGTACTTC.

The genes are TRBV29-1 and TRBJ2-2, with a weak D call TRBD2 (7 bases). V lost 1 base to trimming and J lost 6 bases, with 21 bases between them. Germline assignment: CDR1 SQVTM and CDR2 ANQGSEA. CDR3 length: 17 residues. The CDR3 region is CSVEGRRGGLGAGELFF. As DNA, the CDR3 is TGCAGCGTTGAAGGCCGTAGGGGGGGACTCGGGGCCGGGGAGCTGTTTTTT.

The V gene is TRBV4-1, the J gene TRBJ1-3; maybe TRBD1 (6 bases). The ends were cut back, 4 bases at V and 10 bases at J, with 23 bases in the middle. The CDR3 loop spans 16 amino acids. Per germline, CDR1 MGHRA and CDR2 YSYEKL. CDR3 amino acids: CASSPTGQSPRGTIYF. The CDR3 DNA reads TGCGCCAGCAGCCCGACAGGACAGTCGCCGAGGGGAACCATATATTTT.

The chain has TRBV4-3 and TRBJ1-2; D uncertain. CDR1 is LGHNA and CDR2 is YSLEER in the germline V gene. Trimming removed 4 bases from V and 6 bases from J, with 15 bases in between. This CDR3 spans 14 amino acids. The CDR3 DNA follows: TGCGCCAGCAGCCGTCTCTCCGGGGTTAATGGCTACACCTTC. As protein: CASSRLSGVNGYTF.

This clone was found a few times. This chain links TRBV7-9 with TRBJ1-1, with 7 bases lining up with TRBD1. Trimming took 8 bases from V and 1 from J; bases not matched to a gene: 4. Germline CDR1 SEHNR, CDR2 FQNEAQ (reference sequence). The CDR3 has 13 residues. The CDR3 DNA follows: TGTGCCAGCGGAACAGGGGAGAACACTGAAGCTTTCTTT. It yields the protein CASGTGENTEAFF.

The V and J genes are TRBV10-3 and TRBJ1-1; D perhaps matches TRBD1 (5 bases). This CDR3 contains 13 residues. The germline V gene encodes CDR1 ENHRY and CDR2 SYGVKD. Deletions cut 10 bases from V and 4 bases from J, with 16 bases between. Here the CDR3 DNA reads TGTGCCACCTCAGGAGGGGTTGGCACTGAAGCTTTCTTT. Protein: CATSGGVGTEAFF.

The chain combines TRBV2 with TRBJ1-5; no firm D call. Trimming pared 6 bases from V and 2 bases from J, leaving 8 bases between. Germline V CDR1 and CDR2: SNHLY, FYNNEI. The CDR3 covers 13 residues. The CDR3 coding sequence is TGTGCCAGCAGCAACATCGGCAATCAGCCCCAGCATTTT. Residues: CASSNIGNQPQHF.

This chain links TRBV19 with TRBJ1-1; unclear D gene. The V gene lost 7 bases and the J gene lost 0 bases, with 18 bases spanning the gap. Germline V gives CDR1 LNHDA, CDR2 SQIVND (reference sequence). The CDR3 is 16 residues long. This chain's CDR3 is CASNIREGTLNTEAFF. CDR3 nucleotide sequence: TGTGCCAGTAACATTCGGGAGGGCACCTTGAACACTGAAGCTTTCTTT.

This clone was detected only a few times. This sequence joins TRBV4-1 and TRBJ1-4; no reliable D call. Looked up from germline, CDR1 is MGHRA and CDR2 is YSYEKL. The V gene lost 4 bases and the J gene lost 7 bases, with 16 bases spanning the gap. The CDR3 sequence is 15 residues long. The CDR3 loop is CASSPRRGFREKLFF. CDR3 nucleotides: TGCGCCAGCAGCCCTAGGCGGGGATTTCGTGAAAAACTGTTTTTT.

A few counts support this clone. This rearrangement joins TRBV4-2 to TRBJ2-5; 14 bases agree with TRBD2. V was pared by 4 bases and J by 7 bases, with 5 bases of the junction left unmatched. The CDR3 is 15 residues long. CDR1 and CDR2 from the germline V gene are LGHNA and YNFKEQ. The CDR3 is CASSPTSGGALTQYF. The CDR3 coding sequence is TGTGCCAGCAGCCCGACTAGCGGGGGGGCCTTGACCCAGTACTTC.

This clone was detected a few times. The chain has TRBV9 and TRBJ2-1, with D possibly being TRBD2 (5 bases). CDR3 length equals 16 residues. The germline V and J ends were trimmed by 0 bases and 2 bases, with 12 bases remaining between them. Germline values: CDR1 SGDLS, CDR2 YYNGEE. CDR3 coding DNA: TGTGCCAGCAGCGTAGGTATGGGAGTACCCTACAATGAGCAGTTCTTC. Translating gives CASSVGMGVPYNEQFF.

This clone was counted a few times. The V and J genes are TRBV7-9 and TRBJ2-5, with D unresolved. CDR3 length: 12 residues. V lost 4 bases to trimming and J lost 1 base, with 4 bases between them. From germline, CDR1 is SEHNR and CDR2 FQNEAQ (reference sequence). CDR3 DNA sequence: TGTGCCAGCAGCTCATTCCAAGAGACCCAGTACTTC. The encoded protein is CASSSFQETQYF.